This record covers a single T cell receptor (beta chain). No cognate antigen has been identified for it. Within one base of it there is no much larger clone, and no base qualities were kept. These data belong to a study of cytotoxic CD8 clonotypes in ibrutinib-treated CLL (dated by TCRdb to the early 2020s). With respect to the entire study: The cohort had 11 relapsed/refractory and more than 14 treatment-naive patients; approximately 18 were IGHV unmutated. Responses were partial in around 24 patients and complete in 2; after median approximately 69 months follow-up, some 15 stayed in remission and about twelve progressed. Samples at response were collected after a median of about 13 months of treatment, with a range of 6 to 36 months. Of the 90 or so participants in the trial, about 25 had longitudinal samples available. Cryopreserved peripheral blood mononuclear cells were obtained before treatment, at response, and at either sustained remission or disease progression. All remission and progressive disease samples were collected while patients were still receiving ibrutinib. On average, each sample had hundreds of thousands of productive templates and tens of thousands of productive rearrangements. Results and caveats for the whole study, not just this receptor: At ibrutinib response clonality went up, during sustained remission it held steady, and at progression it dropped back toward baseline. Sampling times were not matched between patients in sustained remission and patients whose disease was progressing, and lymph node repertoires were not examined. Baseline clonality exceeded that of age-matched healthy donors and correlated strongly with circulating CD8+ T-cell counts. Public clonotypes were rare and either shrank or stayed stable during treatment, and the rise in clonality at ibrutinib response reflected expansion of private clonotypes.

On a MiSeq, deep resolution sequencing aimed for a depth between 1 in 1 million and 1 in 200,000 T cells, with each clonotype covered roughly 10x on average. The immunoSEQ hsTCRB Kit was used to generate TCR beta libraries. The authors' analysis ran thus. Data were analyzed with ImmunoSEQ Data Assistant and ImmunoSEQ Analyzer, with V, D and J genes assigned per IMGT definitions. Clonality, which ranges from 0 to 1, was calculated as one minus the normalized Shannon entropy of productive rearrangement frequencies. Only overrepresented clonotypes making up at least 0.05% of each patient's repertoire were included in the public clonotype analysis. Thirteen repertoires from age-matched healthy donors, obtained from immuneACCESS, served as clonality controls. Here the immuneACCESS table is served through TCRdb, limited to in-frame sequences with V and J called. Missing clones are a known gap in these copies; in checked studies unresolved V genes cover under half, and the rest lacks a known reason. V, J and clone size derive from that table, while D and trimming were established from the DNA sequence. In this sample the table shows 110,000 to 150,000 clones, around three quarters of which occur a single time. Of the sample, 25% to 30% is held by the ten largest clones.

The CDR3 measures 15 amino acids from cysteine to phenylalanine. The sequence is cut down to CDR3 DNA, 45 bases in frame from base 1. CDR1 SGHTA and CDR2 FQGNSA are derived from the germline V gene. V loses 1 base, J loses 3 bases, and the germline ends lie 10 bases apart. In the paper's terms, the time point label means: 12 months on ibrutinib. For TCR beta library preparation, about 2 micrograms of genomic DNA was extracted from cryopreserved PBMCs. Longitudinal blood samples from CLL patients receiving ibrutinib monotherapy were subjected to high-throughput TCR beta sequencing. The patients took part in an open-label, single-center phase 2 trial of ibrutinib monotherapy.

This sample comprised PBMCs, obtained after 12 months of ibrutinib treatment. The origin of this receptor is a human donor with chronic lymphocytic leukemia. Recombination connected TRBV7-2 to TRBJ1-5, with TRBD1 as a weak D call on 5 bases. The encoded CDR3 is CASSLGAGNNQPQHF. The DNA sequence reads TGTGCCAGCAGCTTAGGCGCAGGGAACAATCAGCCCCAGCATTTT.